A single sample gave rise to the 10 T cell receptor beta chains below, sequenced in a study of shared clonotypes between healthy human individuals. Using immunoSEQ multiplex PCR, the repertoire was profiled, and TCRdb retains in-frame clones only, with some absent. The repertoire includes roughly 490,000 clones, 76% of them detected once, and roughly 13% sits in the top ten. What was sequenced was PBMCs. The receptors stem from a woman in her thirties or forties in good health. Some clones in this sample may be carry-over from other donors' samples.

This chain's CDR3 is CASSLVPSGIGEQYF. The CDR3 bases are TGCGCCAGCAGCTTGGTCCCTAGCGGGATCGGAGAGCAGTACTTC. The chain employs TRBV5-1 and TRBJ2-7; 9 bases map to TRBD2. V lost 0 bases to trimming and J lost 7 bases; unmatched junction nucleotides: 8. The V gene's germline CDR1 is SGHRS and CDR2 YFSETQ. This CDR3 has 15 amino acids.

As regards this clone: This clone may be a read error of a much larger clone one base away. The chain recombines TRBV28 with TRBJ2-7; D is perhaps TRBD2 (6 bases). There are 14 residues in the CDR3. V was trimmed by 4 bases and J by 4 bases, leaving 14 bases between them. Looked up from germline, CDR1 is MDHEN and CDR2 is SYDVKM. The CDR3 reads CASSSGLMFYEQYF. The CDR3 coding sequence is TGTGCCAGCAGTTCGGGACTTATGTTTTACGAGCAGTACTTC.

The table lists this clone with a count of one. This sequence joins TRBV28 and TRBJ1-5, with a tentative D call TRBD1 (5 bases). V lost 5 bases and J lost 4, with 15 bases in between. The CDR3 covers 15 residues. Looked up from germline, CDR1 is MDHEN and CDR2 is SYDVKM. The CDR3 here is CASSPTRQWNQPQHF. Here the CDR3 DNA reads TGTGCCAGCAGTCCAACACGACAGTGGAATCAGCCCCAGCATTTT.

The CDR3 is CASGISIIGQPQHF. The CDR3 DNA sequence: TGTGCCAGTGGGATCTCCATAATCGGTCAGCCCCAGCATTTT. The chain links TRBV19 to TRBJ1-5; D call uncertain. Germline assignment: CDR1 LNHDA and CDR2 SQIVND (reference sequence). This CDR3 contains 14 residues. V gave up 8 bases and J gave up 6 bases, with 17 bases separating them.

This chain uses TRBV6-5 with TRBJ1-2; perhaps TRBD1 as D (5 bases). In germline, CDR1 is MNHEY, CDR2 SVGAGI. This CDR3 contains 14 residues. V lost 6 bases and J 6 bases, leaving 17 bases between the germline ends. The CDR3 DNA reads TGTGCCAGCAGCTTGGACCGAGGCAGGGATGGCTACACCTTC. Its protein is CASSLDRGRDGYTF.

The V call is TRBV6-4, the J call TRBJ2-2; D is unresolved. Trimming removed 4 bases at V and 3 bases at J, with 6 bases between. From germline, CDR1 is MRHNA and CDR2 SNTAGT. This CDR3 contains 13 residues. The CDR3 here is CASSVGDTGELFF. The DNA of the CDR3 is TGTGCCAGCAGTGTTGGGGACACCGGGGAGCTGTTTTTT.

V gene TRBV28 combines with J gene TRBJ2-5; 7 positions match TRBD1. Looked up from germline, CDR1 is MDHEN and CDR2 is SYDVKM. The CDR3 covers 14 residues. Trimming removed 7 bases from V and 13 bases from J; junction bases left unmatched: 18. The CDR3 DNA follows: TGTGCCAGCAACCGTCTCGGGACAGACCCTATCATGTACTTC. Amino acid sequence: CASNRLGTDPIMYF.

The rearrangement uses TRBV19 and TRBJ2-1; D is ambiguous. The CDR3 is made up of 15 amino acids. The V gene lost 4 bases and the J gene lost 2 bases, with 12 bases spanning the gap. In germline, CDR1 is LNHDA, CDR2 SQIVND (reference sequence). The CDR3 loop reads CASSTPQRAYNEQFF. Here the CDR3 DNA reads TGTGCCAGTAGTACTCCACAAAGAGCCTACAATGAGCAGTTCTTC.

The rearrangement joins TRBV9 to TRBJ2-1; 8 nucleotides align to TRBD2. Looked up from germline, CDR1 is SGDLS and CDR2 is YYNGEE. The CDR3 has 16 residues. The trim removed 4 bases at V and 8 bases at J, leaving 14 bases unmatched. In DNA form, the CDR3 reads TGTGCCAGCAGCCCACGGGGTAGCGGGGTCCCGTATGAGCAGTTCTTC. It is translated as CASSPRGSGVPYEQFF.

V gene TRBV19 combines with J gene TRBJ2-2, with D hard to call. The CDR3 has 14 amino acids. CDR1 is LNHDA and CDR2 is SQIVND in the germline V gene (reference sequence). The V end was cut by 3 bases, the J end by 1 base, with 6 bases between. CDR3 sequence reads: CASSIYRNTGELFF. DNA for the CDR3: TGTGCCAGTAGTATCTACAGGAACACCGGGGAGCTGTTTTTT.